The entry that follows covers one T cell receptor beta chain sequence. This specimen belongs to a study of blood T cell repertoires in COVID-19. This table comes from immunoSEQ multiplex PCR, and its TCRdb copy is limited to in-frame clones, with some not included. Here the sample spans 300,000 or so clones, approximately 88% being singletons. The CDR3 spans 15 residues. V lost 2 bases, J lost 4 bases, and 7 bases stayed unmatched. CDR1 is SGHNT, CDR2 YYREEE, per germline (reference sequence). The sequenced material came from peripheral blood. This receptor was obtained from a woman aged 30 to 39 who had recovered from COVID-19. The genes are TRBV5-4 and TRBJ2-5; 8 bases are a match to TRBD1. The CDR3 region is CASSFSRGQGETQYF. The CDR3 coding sequence is TGTGCCAGCAGCTTCTCCAGGGGGCAGGGAGAGACCCAGTACTTC.